This TCR beta chain was documented in a study of blood T cell repertoires in COVID-19. Looking at the study overall: Samples representing acute and convalescent COVID-19 were sourced from the United States, Italy and Spain.

This clone has only a few counts. The assay was immunoSEQ multiplex PCR, and TCRdb's table has in-frame clones only and misses some. The sample records just under 70,000 clones, 86% being singletons. V shed 2 bases, J shed 3 bases, and the junction held 3 bases outside the gene matches. Germline assignment: CDR1 MNHEY and CDR2 SMNVEV (reference sequence). This CDR3 has 15 amino acids. The TCR comes from a man younger than 40 with acute or convalescent COVID-19. V is TRBV27 and J is TRBJ2-7, with TRBD2 identical over 11 bases. Sequencing was performed on peripheral blood. The CDR3 reads CASSLRTSGSYEQYF. CDR3 sequence (DNA): TGTGCCAGCAGTTTACGTACTAGCGGGAGCTACGAGCAGTACTTC.